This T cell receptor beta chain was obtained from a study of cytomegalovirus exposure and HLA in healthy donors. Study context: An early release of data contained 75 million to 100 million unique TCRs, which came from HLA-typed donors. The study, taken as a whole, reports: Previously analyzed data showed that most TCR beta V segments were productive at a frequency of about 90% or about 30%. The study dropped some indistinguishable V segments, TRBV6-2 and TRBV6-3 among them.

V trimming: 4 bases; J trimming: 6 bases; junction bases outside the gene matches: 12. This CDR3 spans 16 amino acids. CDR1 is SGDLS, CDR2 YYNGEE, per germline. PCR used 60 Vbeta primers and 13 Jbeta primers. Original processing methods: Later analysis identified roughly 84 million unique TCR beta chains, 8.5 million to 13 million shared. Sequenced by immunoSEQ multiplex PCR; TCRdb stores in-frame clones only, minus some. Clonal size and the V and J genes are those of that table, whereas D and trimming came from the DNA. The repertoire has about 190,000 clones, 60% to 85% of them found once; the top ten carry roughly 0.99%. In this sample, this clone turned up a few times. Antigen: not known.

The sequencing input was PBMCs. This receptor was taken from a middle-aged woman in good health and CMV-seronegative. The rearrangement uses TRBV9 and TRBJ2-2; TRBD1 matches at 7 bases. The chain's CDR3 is CASSRETGSIAGELFF. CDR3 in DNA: TGTGCCAGCAGCAGAGAGACAGGGTCGATCGCCGGGGAGCTGTTTTTT. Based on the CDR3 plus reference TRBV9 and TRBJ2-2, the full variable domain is DSGVTQTPKHLITATGQRVTLRCSPRSGDLSVYWYQQSLDQGLQFLIQYYNGEERAKGNILERFSAQQFPDLHSELNLSSLELGDSALYFCASSRETGSIAGELFFGEGSRLTVL.